The 2 T cell receptor beta chains listed next were all sequenced from one sample in a study of control samples from healthy donors and cancer patients. Only in-frame clones appear in the TCRdb table, and some are missing; sequencing was by immunoSEQ multiplex PCR. In the table there are around 80,000 clones, roughly 88% of which are singletons. The sequenced material came from blood. The source of these receptors is a woman aged 50 to 60 in good health.

The chain employs TRBV6-5 and TRBJ1-3; D is unclear. V shed 6 bases and J shed 1 base, with 13 bases lying between them. The length of the CDR3 is 15 residues. Germline V gene lookup returns CDR1 MNHEY and CDR2 SVGAGI. CDR3 coding DNA: TGTGCCAGCAGCTCCCTCCAGGTTTCTGGAAACACCATATATTTT. Translated, it gives CASSSLQVSGNTIYF.

The chain has TRBV30 and TRBJ1-4, with D tentatively TRBD1 (5 bases). The CDR3 totals 17 residues. V gave up 3 bases and J gave up 3 bases, with 20 bases separating them. Germline V gene sequence: CDR1 GTSNPN, CDR2 SVGIG (reference sequence). The CDR3 coding sequence is TGTGCCTGGAGCAGTACGGCCCCTGGAGGGGCTAATGAAAAACTGTTTTTT. Its protein product is CAWSSTAPGGANEKLFF. Combining the CDR3 with reference TRBV30 and TRBJ1-4 gives the whole variable domain SQTIHQWPATLVQPVGSPLSLECTVEGTSNPNLYWYRQAAGRGLQLLFYSVGIGQISSEVPQNLSASRPQDRQFILSSKKLLLSDSGFYLCAWSSTAPGGANEKLFFGSGTQLSVL.